These T cell receptor beta chains were read from a single sample in a study of CD8 T cells in Susac syndrome. TCRdb passed the immunoSEQ multiplex PCR reads through MiXCR, listing each CDR3 protein once. The data hold a few hundred thousand distinct CDR3 sequences, with about 91% observed a single time. The sequenced sample was CD4+ T cells from PBMCs. All receptors come from a human donor with multiple sclerosis. Each CDR3 is given with its conserved first and last residue. A D gene is named only where the DNA matches it firmly. Size is omitted from some rows. Given values are once, few, many or a class for expanded clones.

v_gene	j_gene	abundance	d_gene	CDR3aa	CDR3nt
TRBV20-1	TRBJ1-1	NA	NA	CSAFDAGRQSVGTEAFF	TGCAGTGCCTTTGACGCGGGTCGACAGAGTGTGGGCACTGAAGCTTTCTTT
TRBV7-9	TRBJ1-2	NA	NA	CASSFAAGANYGYTF	TGTGCCAGCAGCTTTGCGGCAGGGGCTAACTATGGCTACACCTTC
TRBV7-9	TRBJ1-1	NA	NA	CASSLQTITNTEAFF	TGTGCCAGCAGCTTACAAACTATTACGAACACTGAAGCTTTCTTT
TRBV30	TRBJ2-1	NA	NA	CAWRSGTFNNEQFF	TGTGCCTGGAGGTCAGGGACTTTCAACAATGAGCAGTTCTTC
TRBV20-1	TRBJ2-6	NA	NA	CSASKWAAAVSGANVLTF	TGCAGTGCTAGTAAATGGGCAGCTGCCGTCTCTGGGGCCAACGTCCTGACTTTC
TRBV7-3	TRBJ2-3	NA	TRBD2	CASSLRAGGGTDTQYF	TGTGCCAGCAGCTTAAGGGCCGGGGGGGGCACAGATACGCAGTATTTT
TRBV7-2	TRBJ2-7	NA	NA	CASSLDFSREQYF	TGTGCCAGCAGCTTAGACTTTAGTCGCGAGCAGTACTTC
TRBV7-3	TRBJ2-1	NA	NA	CASSQEKGLYNEQFF	TGTGCCAGCAGCCAAGAGAAGGGTCTCTACAATGAGCAGTTCTTC
TRBV25-1	TRBJ2-7	once	NA	CATSRTGYEQYF	TGTGCCACTTCCCGGACCGGCTACGAGCAGTACTTC
TRBV2	TRBJ2-1	once	TRBD2	CASSGPGRDRDEQFF	TGTGCCAGCAGTGGACCGGGGAGGGATCGGGATGAGCAGTTCTTC
TRBV20-1	TRBJ1-5	NA	NA	CSASIARRNQPQHF	TGCAGTGCTAGCATCGCCAGACGCAATCAGCCCCAGCATTTT
TRBV5-1	TRBJ1-6	NA	NA	CASSLGQRGNSPLHF	TGCGCCAGCAGCTTGGGTCAACGGGGTAATTCACCCCTCCACTTT
TRBV19	TRBJ2-7	NA	TRBD1	CASSIQGQAPYEQYF	TGTGCCAGTAGTATACAGGGACAGGCCCCCTACGAGCAGTACTTC
TRBV7-7	TRBJ2-6	NA	NA	CASSQAAGANVLTF	TGTGCTAGCAGCCAGGCTGCTGGGGCCAACGTCCTGACTTTC
TRBV18	TRBJ1-4	NA	TRBD1	CASSRDSGGTKLFF	TGTGCCAGCTCCCGGGACAGCGGGGGGACAAAACTGTTTTTT
TRBV6-2/TRBV6-3	TRBJ1-2	NA	NA	CASSYFSVDGYTF	TGTGCCAGCAGTTACTTCTCAGTGGATGGCTACACCTTC
TRBV7-8	TRBJ2-7	NA	NA	CASGPEVSYEQYF	TGTGCCAGCGGTCCCGAGGTCTCCTACGAGCAGTACTTC
TRBV3-1	TRBJ2-4	NA	NA	CASSPWTRLAKNIQYF	TGTGCCAGCAGCCCCTGGACCAGACTAGCCAAAAACATTCAGTACTTC
TRBV3-1	TRBJ2-1	NA	TRBD2	CASSRGAGGLNEQFF	TGTGCCAGCAGCCGTGGAGCGGGGGGCCTGAATGAGCAGTTCTTC
TRBV11-1	TRBJ2-7	NA	NA	CASSLTATPSYEQYF	TGTGCCAGCAGCTTAACAGCGACACCGAGCTACGAGCAGTACTTC
TRBV18	TRBJ1-2	few	TRBD1	CASSRDRGDYGYTF	TGTGCCAGCTCAAGGGACAGGGGAGACTATGGCTACACCTTC
TRBV7-9	TRBJ2-2	NA	NA	CASSLGQHTGELFF	TGTGCCAGCAGCTTAGGTCAGCACACCGGGGAGCTGTTTTTT
TRBV27	TRBJ1-6	NA	NA	CASSLSLLGSSPLHF	TGTGCCAGCAGTTTATCTTTGTTGGGTAGTTCACCCCTCCACTTT
TRBV29-1	TRBJ1-1	NA	NA	CSVEVQNTEAFF	TGCAGCGTTGAAGTCCAGAACACTGAAGCTTTCTTT